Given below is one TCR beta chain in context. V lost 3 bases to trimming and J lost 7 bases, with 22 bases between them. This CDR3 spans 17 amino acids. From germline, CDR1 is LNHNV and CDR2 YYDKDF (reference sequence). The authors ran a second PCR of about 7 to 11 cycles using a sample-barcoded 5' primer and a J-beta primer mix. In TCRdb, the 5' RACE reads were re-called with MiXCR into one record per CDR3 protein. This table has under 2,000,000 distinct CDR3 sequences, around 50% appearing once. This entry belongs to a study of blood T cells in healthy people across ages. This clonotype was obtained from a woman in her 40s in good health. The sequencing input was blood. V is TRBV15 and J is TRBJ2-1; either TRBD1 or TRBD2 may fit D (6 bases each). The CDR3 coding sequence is TGTGCCACCAGCAGCCTGCAGGGTGGGGGGCGCAGGAATGAGCAGTTCTTC. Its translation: CATSSLQGGGRRNEQFF.